The TCR beta chain under discussion was sequenced for a study of cytomegalovirus exposure and HLA in healthy donors. Assay: immunoSEQ multiplex PCR; the TCRdb copy retains only in-frame clones and omits some. The table has 90,000 or so clones, about 85% seen once. The study's findings and limits: Reports indicated that the classifier achieved high specificity and sensitivity in diagnosing cytomegalovirus status.

The CDR3 covers 14 residues. Trimming at V came to 4 bases and at J to 6 bases, leaving 8 bases not matched to a gene. Germline CDR1 and CDR2: MGHRA and YSYEKL. Worth noting for this clone: Its matching antigen is unknown.

Sequencing was carried out using PBMCs. The receptor's source is a man aged 18 to 35 in good health and CMV-seropositive. The rearrangement links TRBV4-1 to TRBJ2-7; TRBD2 matches at 8 bases. Here the CDR3 reads CASSLRTSIGEQYF. The CDR3, as DNA: TGCGCCAGCAGCCTCAGGACTAGCATCGGCGAGCAGTACTTC.